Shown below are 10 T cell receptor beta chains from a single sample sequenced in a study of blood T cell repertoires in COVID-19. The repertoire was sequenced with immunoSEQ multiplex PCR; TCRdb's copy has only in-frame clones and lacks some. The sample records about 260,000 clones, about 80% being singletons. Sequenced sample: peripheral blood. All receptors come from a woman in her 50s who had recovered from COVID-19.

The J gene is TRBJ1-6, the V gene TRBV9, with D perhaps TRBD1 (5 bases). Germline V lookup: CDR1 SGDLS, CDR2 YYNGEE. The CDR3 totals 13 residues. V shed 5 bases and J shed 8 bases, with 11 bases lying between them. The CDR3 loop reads CASRGVGDSPLHF. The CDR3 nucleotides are TGTGCCAGCAGAGGGGTTGGGGATTCACCCCTCCACTTT.

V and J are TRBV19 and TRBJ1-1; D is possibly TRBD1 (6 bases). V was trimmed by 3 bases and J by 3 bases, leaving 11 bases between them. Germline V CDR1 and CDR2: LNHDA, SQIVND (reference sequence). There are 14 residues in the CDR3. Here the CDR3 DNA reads TGTGCCAGTAGTATGGACAGCAGTTACACTGAAGCTTTCTTT. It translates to CASSMDSSYTEAFF.

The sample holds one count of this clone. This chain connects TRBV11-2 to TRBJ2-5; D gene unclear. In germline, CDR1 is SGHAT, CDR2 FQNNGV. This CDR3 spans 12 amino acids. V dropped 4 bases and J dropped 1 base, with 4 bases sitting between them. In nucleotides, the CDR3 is TGTGCCAGCAGCTCCCTCCAAGAGACCCAGTACTTC. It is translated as CASSSLQETQYF.

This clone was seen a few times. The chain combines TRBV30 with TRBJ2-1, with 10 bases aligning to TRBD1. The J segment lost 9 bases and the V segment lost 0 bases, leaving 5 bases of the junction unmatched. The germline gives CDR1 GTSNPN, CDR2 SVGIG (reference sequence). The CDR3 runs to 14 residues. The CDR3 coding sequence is TGTGCCTGGAGTGTGGACAGGGGGTGGGGTGAGCAGTTCTTC. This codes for CAWSVDRGWGEQFF.

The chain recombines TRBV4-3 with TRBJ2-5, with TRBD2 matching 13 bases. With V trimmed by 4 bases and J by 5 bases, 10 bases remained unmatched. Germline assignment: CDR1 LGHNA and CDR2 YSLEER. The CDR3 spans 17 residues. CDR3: CASSRLTSGGGLETQYF. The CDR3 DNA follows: TGCGCCAGCAGCCGGCTCACTAGCGGGGGGGGACTTGAGACCCAGTACTTC.

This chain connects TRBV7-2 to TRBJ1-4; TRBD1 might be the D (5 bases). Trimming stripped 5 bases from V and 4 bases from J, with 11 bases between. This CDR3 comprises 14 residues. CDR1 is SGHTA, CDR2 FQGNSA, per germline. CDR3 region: CASSKGTYNEKLFF. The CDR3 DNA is TGTGCCAGCAGCAAAGGGACTTATAATGAAAAACTGTTTTTT.

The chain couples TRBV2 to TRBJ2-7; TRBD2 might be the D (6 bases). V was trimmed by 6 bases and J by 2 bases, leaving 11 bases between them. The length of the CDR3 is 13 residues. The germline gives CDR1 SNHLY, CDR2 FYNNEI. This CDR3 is CASRGGQTYEQYF. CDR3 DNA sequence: TGTGCCAGCAGGGGAGGACAAACCTACGAGCAGTACTTC. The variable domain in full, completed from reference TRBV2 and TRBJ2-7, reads EPEVTQTPSHQVTQMGQEVILRCVPISNHLYFYWYRQILGQKVEFLVSFYNNEISEKSEIFDDQFSVERPDGSNFTLKIRSTKLEDSAMYFCASRGGQTYEQYFGPGTRLTVT.

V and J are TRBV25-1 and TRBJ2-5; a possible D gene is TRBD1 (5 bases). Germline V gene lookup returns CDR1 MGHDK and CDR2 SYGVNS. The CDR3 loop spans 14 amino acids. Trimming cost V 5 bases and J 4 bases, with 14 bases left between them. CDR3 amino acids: CASSRLGEGETQYF. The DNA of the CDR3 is TGTGCCAGCAGTAGGCTAGGGGAAGGAGAGACCCAGTACTTC.

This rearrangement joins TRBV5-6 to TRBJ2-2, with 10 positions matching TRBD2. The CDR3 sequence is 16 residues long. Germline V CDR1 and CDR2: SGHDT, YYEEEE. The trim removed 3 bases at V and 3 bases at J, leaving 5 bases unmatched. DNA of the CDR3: TGTGCCAGCAGCTCCGGACTAGCGGATTACACCGGGGAGCTGTTTTTT. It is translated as CASSSGLADYTGELFF. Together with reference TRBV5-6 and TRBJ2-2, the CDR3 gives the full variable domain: DAGVTQSPTHLIKTRGQQVTLRCSPKSGHDTVSWYQQALGQGPQFIFQYYEEEERQRGNFPDRFSGHQFPNYSSELNVNALLLGDSALYLCASSSGLADYTGELFFGEGSRLTVL.

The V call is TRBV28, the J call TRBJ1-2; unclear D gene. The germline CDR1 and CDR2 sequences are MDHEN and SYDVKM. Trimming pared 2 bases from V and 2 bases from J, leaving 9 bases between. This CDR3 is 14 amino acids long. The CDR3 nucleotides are TGTGCCAGCAGTTTAACGGGAGTGAACTATGGCTACACCTTC. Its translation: CASSLTGVNYGYTF.